One and the same sample provided the 7 T cell receptor beta chains below, sequenced in a study of Graves' ophthalmopathy and Graves' hyperthyroidism. Amplified TCR beta CDR3 regions were obtained using RNA transcripts as template. HTBI primers were used in a first-round RT-PCR, which preceded a second-round multiplex PCR. TCRdb reprocessed the multiplex PCR reads via MiXCR and lists one record per CDR3 protein. The sample has about 740,000 distinct CDR3 sequences, approximately 40% seen once. The sample was peripheral blood. Receptors were obtained from an adult man with Graves' ophthalmopathy.

This rearrangement joins TRBV11-2 to TRBJ2-7; TRBD1 matches 8 bases. CDR3 size: 15 residues. CDR1 and CDR2 (germline): SGHAT, FQNNGV. With 5 bases clipped from V and 3 bases from J, the junction kept 9 bases outside the gene matches. The CDR3 loop reads CASSALPQGGYEQYF. The CDR3 DNA reads as TGTGCCAGCAGCGCACTCCCACAGGGGGGCTACGAGCAGTACTTC.

This clonotype was seen many times. The rearrangement uses TRBV19 and TRBJ1-5; TRBD1 aligns across 8 bases. CDR1 and CDR2 (germline): LNHDA, SQIVND (reference sequence). The CDR3 loop spans 13 amino acids. Unmatched junction bases numbered 6, after V lost 10 bases and J lost 4 bases. The CDR3: CATLDRGNQPQHF. In nucleotides, the CDR3 is TGTGCCACTTTAGACAGGGGAAATCAGCCCCAGCATTTT.

Ten or more counts support this clonotype. V usage is TRBV29-1 and J usage is TRBJ2-7, with D unclear. V lost 6 bases, J lost 1 base, and 16 bases lay in between. The CDR3 spans 14 residues. Germline CDR1 SQVTM, CDR2 ANQGSEA. The CDR3 protein is CSVAERAGSYEQYF. The CDR3 bases are TGCAGCGTCGCGGAAAGGGCCGGGTCCTACGAGCAGTACTTC.

This clonotype was counted only a few times. This chain joins TRBV9 and TRBJ2-5, with no clear D. This CDR3 contains 14 residues. Trimming cost V 3 bases and J 2 bases, with 11 bases left between them. The germline gives CDR1 SGDLS, CDR2 YYNGEE. As DNA, the CDR3 is TGTGCCAGCAGCGGATGGGGTCTGCAAGAGACCCAGTACTTC. It is translated as CASSGWGLQETQYF.

This clonotype has at least ten counts. The chain combines TRBV20-1 with TRBJ1-5; perhaps TRBD1 as D (5 bases). Trimming removed 5 bases from V and 5 bases from J, with 22 bases in between. This CDR3 region has 16 residues. Germline V gene lookup returns CDR1 DFQATT and CDR2 SNEGSKA (reference sequence). DNA of the CDR3: TGCAGTGCTTTCAGACAGCGGGGTGTGGTCCATCAGCCCCAGCATTTT. Protein: CSAFRQRGVVHQPQHF.

Concerning this clonotype itself: One end of the junction does not line up with germline, which may come from a read error. The chain combines TRBV25-1 with TRBJ2-2, with TRBD1 identical over 9 bases. The CDR3 contains 16 residues. Germline-derived CDR1 and CDR2 are MGHDK and SYGVNS. CDR3 sequence (DNA): TGCGCCAGCAGCTCCACAGGGGGCGCAAGCACCGGGGAGCTGTTTTTT. Translating gives CASSSTGGASTGELFF.

A word on this clonotype: This may arise from a read error, as a much more abundant clone is one base away. This chain links TRBV7-9 with TRBJ1-2; the D gene is possibly TRBD1 (6 bases). Per the germline V gene, CDR1 is SEHNR and CDR2 is FQNEAQ (reference sequence). V was shortened by 5 bases and J by 4 bases, with 14 bases between the two germline ends. This CDR3 spans 14 amino acids. The CDR3 DNA reads as TGTGCCAGCAGCGCGGGGGGGGCAGCCTATGGCTACACCTTC. Translating it yields CASSAGGAAYGYTF.